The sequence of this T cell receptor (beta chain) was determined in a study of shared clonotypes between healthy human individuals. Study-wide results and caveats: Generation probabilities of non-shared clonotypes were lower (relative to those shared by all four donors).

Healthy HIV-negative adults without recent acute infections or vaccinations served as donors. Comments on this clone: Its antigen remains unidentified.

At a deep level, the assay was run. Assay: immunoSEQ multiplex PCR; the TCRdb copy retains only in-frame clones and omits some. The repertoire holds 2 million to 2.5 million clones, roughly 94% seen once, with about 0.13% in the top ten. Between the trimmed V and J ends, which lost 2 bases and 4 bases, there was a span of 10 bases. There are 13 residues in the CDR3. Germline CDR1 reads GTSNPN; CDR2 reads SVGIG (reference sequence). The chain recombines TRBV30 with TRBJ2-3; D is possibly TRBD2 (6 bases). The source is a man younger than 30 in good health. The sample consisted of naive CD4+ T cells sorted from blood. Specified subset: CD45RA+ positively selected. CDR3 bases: TGTGCCTGGAGTCCGGGGGTCGCAGATACGCAGTATTTT. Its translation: CAWSPGVADTQYF. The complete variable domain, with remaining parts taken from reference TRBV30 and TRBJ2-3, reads SQTIHQWPATLVQPVGSPLSLECTVEGTSNPNLYWYRQAAGRGLQLLFYSVGIGQISSEVPQNLSASRPQDRQFILSSKKLLLSDSGFYLCAWSPGVADTQYFGPGTRLTVL.